This TCR beta chain comes out of a study of blood T cell repertoires in COVID-19. The overall study: Sources were T cells, B-cell-depleted T cells, or PBMCs; the material itself was cDNA or gDNA.

V shed 4 bases and J 10 bases; nucleotides not matched to a gene: 8. The germline V gene encodes CDR1 SGHDT and CDR2 YYEEEE. The CDR3 consists of 15 residues. Sequencing used immunoSEQ multiplex PCR; TCRdb keeps in-frame clones, though not all of them. This table has about 150,000 clones, 70% to 90% appearing once. Material for sequencing was peripheral blood. V and J are TRBV5-6 and TRBJ1-6; 10 bases align to TRBD1. This sequence originates from a man older than 75 with COVID-19, enrolled during active disease. The CDR3 nucleotides are TGTGCCAGCAGCCCACCGGGACAGGGGAGATCACCCCTCCACTTT. Protein sequence: CASSPPGQGRSPLHF.